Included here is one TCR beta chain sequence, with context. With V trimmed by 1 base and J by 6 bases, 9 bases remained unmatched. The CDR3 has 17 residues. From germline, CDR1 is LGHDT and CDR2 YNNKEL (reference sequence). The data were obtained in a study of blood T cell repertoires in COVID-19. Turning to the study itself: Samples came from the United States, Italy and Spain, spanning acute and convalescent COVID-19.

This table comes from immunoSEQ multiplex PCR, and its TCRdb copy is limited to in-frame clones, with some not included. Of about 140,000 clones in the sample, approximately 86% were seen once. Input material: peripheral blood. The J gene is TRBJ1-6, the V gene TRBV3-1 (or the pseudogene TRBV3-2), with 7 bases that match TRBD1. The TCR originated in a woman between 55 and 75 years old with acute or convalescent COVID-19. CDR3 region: CASSQGQGGETNSPLHF. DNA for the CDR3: TGTGCCAGCAGCCAAGGACAGGGTGGGGAGACTAATTCACCCCTCCACTTT.